The sequence of this T cell receptor beta chain was determined in a study of cytomegalovirus exposure and HLA in healthy donors. It was with 60 Vbeta and 13 Jbeta primers that the PCR ran. Clones were read by immunoSEQ multiplex PCR, and TCRdb kept only the in-frame ones, dropping some. The table lists 100,000 or so clones, 80% to 90% of them singletons. Study-wide points: From TCR beta sequences, most subjects' HLA-A and HLA-B alleles were reportedly predicted accurately. It was shown in a later analysis that HLA-associated TCR beta chains were more clonally expanded than other, equally common chains.

The CDR3 consists of 13 residues. Germline V gene data show CDR1 as MGHRA and CDR2 as YSYEKL. The V gene lost 0 bases and the J gene lost 7 bases, with 7 bases spanning the gap. To note about this clone: Its antigen remains unidentified.

The sample was PBMCs. The origin of this receptor is a man aged 30 to 45 in good health and CMV-seropositive. The genes are TRBV4-1 and TRBJ1-5; no reliable D call. This chain's CDR3 is CASSQDPRQPQHF. Here the CDR3 DNA reads TGCGCCAGCAGCCAAGATCCCCGGCAGCCCCAGCATTTT.